This T cell receptor (beta chain) was recorded in a study of metastatic and nonmetastatic thyroid tumors (dated by TCRdb to the early 2020s). Some background on the complete study: Repertoires from peripheral blood and from tumor or nodule tissue samples of malignant and benign thyroid patients were compared. Broad study findings and their caveats: In both blood and tumor samples, TCR beta diversity was reported to be significantly higher in malignant tumors than in benign nodules.

Libraries were prepared through PCR. Sequencing relied on an Illumina HiSeq 4000. High-throughput sequencing was used to profile the TCR beta-chain CDR3 region of each patient. Regarding the original processing steps: CDR3 differences across clinicopathological groups were used to build a classifier for discriminating distant-metastatic papillary thyroid cancer patients. The Shannon index was used to assess repertoire diversity, and the Morisita-Horn index was used to assess tumor-blood repertoire similarity. TCRdb took the public reads, trimmed them with fastp at Q25, ran MiXCR for clone calling and kept in-frame beta chains. TCRdb, not the authors, supplied the V and J calls. This sample lists more than 13,000 clones; around 28% were detected once. The ten largest make up roughly half of the sample. Comment on this clone: Its antigen is not yet known. No much larger clone exists at a distance of one base, and base qualities are not known.

Before undergoing thyroid surgery, none of the patients had been given any kind of treatment. The study retrospectively analysed patient clinical samples collected from the early 2010s to the late 2010s using T-cell receptor beta sequencing. The germline V gene provides CDR1 SGHRS and CDR2 YFSETQ. V and J are truncated by 4 bases and 3 bases respectively, leaving an intervening sequence of 14 bases. The CDR3 covers 14 residues, taking in both the cysteine and the phenylalanine. Only the CDR3 region is kept as DNA, spanning 42 bases read in frame from base 1. Material: tumor tissue. The receptor was derived from a male donor with papillary thyroid cancer or a benign thyroid nodule (not recorded which). Some clones in this sample may be carry-over from other donors' samples. This chain joins TRBV5-1 to TRBJ2-7, with the D segment identity uncertain. The CDR3 reads as follows: CASSPQPPGYEQYF. The DNA is TGCGCCAGCAGCCCACAGCCCCCTGGCTACGAGCAGTACTTC.